This passage covers 9 T cell receptor beta chains from one sample sequenced in a study of cytomegalovirus exposure and HLA in healthy donors (dated by TCRdb to about 2017). The library was produced with the immunoSEQ multiplex PCR assay. For the multiplex PCR, a mixture combining 60 forward primers for TCR Vbeta segments and 13 reverse primers for TCR Jbeta segments was used. TCRdb provides this immuneACCESS table in a form limited to in-frame rearrangements. Some clones are lacking; in checked studies, under half of them reflect an unresolved V gene, and why the rest are absent is not known. The sample records approximately 130,000 clones, roughly 83% of which are singletons. The top ten hold about 1.5% of the sample. The source material was PBMCs. These receptor sequences come from a middle-aged man in good health and CMV-seronegative.

The chain couples TRBV6-6 to TRBJ2-7, with no clear D. This CDR3 contains 13 residues. Trimming removed 2 bases at V and 0 bases at J, with 5 bases between. Germline V gives CDR1 MNHNY, CDR2 SVGAGI (reference sequence). CDR3 in amino acids: CASSYRSSYEQYF. CDR3 coding DNA: TGTGCCAGCAGTTACAGGAGCTCCTACGAGCAGTACTTC.

V is TRBV4-3 and J is TRBJ1-1, with 9 bases identical to TRBD1. This CDR3 comprises 16 residues. From germline, CDR1 is LGHNA and CDR2 YSLEER. The V and J ends lost 2 bases and 2 bases, in that order; junction bases with no gene match: 6. The CDR3 coding sequence is TGCGCCAGCAGCCAACTAGGGACAGGGTACAACACTGAAGCTTTCTTT. Translation: CASSQLGTGYNTEAFF.

The chain employs TRBV7-3 and TRBJ2-3; D is ambiguous. Germline CDR1 SGHTA, CDR2 FQGTGA. V gave up 4 bases and J gave up 4 bases, with 9 bases separating them. CDR3 size: 13 residues. The CDR3: CASSSSRSDTQYF. The CDR3 DNA sequence: TGTGCCAGCAGCTCCTCGCGTTCAGATACGCAGTATTTT.

CDR3 residues: CASSLEQGAFNYYGYTF. Here the CDR3 DNA reads TGTGCCAGCAGCTTAGAACAGGGGGCCTTTAACTACTATGGCTACACCTTC. V usage is TRBV7-8 and J usage is TRBJ1-2, with TRBD1 identical over 9 bases. From germline, CDR1 is SGHVS and CDR2 FQNEAQ. The CDR3 is made up of 17 amino acids. V shed 1 base and J 3 bases; nucleotides not matched to a gene: 9. Supplemented by reference TRBV7-8 and TRBJ1-2, the full variable domain reads GAGVSQSPRYKVAKRGQDVALRCDPISGHVSLFWYQQALGQGPEFLTYFQNEAQLDKSGLPSDRFFAERPEGSVSTLKIQRTQQEDSAVYLCASSLEQGAFNYYGYTFGSGTRLTVV.

V is TRBV6-5 and J is TRBJ2-6; tentative D call: TRBD1 (6 bases). V was clipped by 4 bases and J by 1 base, with 11 bases between them. The germline gives CDR1 MNHEY, CDR2 SVGAGI. The CDR3 contains 16 residues. CDR3 DNA: TGTGCCAGCAGTTCCTTCAGGGGATCTGGGGCCAACGTCCTGACTTTC. This encodes CASSSFRGSGANVLTF.

The chain links TRBV28 to TRBJ2-6; D ambiguous. Germline V CDR1 and CDR2: MDHEN, SYDVKM. CDR3 length: 14 amino acids. V lost 5 bases and J 1 base, leaving 6 bases between the germline ends. CDR3 coding DNA: TGTGCCAGCAGTCCCTCTTCTGGGGCCAACGTCCTGACTTTC. Translation gives CASSPSSGANVLTF.

The V call is TRBV18, the J call TRBJ1-2; possible D gene TRBD1, 5 bases. The CDR3 spans 12 residues. Germline V gene sequence: CDR1 KGHSH, CDR2 LQKENI. The V gene lost 4 bases and the J gene lost 8 bases, with 11 bases spanning the gap. The CDR3 bases are TGTGCCAGCTCACGCAGGGAAGGGGGCTACACCTTC. Amino acids: CASSRREGGYTF. The whole variable domain, remainder taken from reference TRBV18 and TRBJ1-2, is NAGVMQNPRHLVRRRGQEARLRCSPMKGHSHVYWYRQLPEEGLKFMVYLQKENIIDESGMPKERFSAEFPKEGPSILRIQQVVRGDSAAYFCASSRREGGYTFGSGTRLTVV.

This clone is a singleton in its sample. J is TRBJ2-7 and V is TRBV7-7; D unclear. Germline lookup yields CDR1 SSHAT and CDR2 FNYEAQ (reference sequence). CDR3 length: 15 residues. CDR3: CASFFKEKTAYEQYF. CDR3 nucleotide sequence: TGTGCTAGTTTTTTCAAGGAGAAGACGGCATACGAGCAGTACTTC.

A single count supports this clone. The V and J genes are TRBV7-9 and TRBJ2-7, with TRBD1 matching 7 bases. The CDR3 is 16 amino acids. Looked up from germline, CDR1 is SEHNR and CDR2 is FQNEAQ (reference sequence). V shed 2 bases, J shed 0 bases, and the junction held 7 bases outside the gene matches. CDR3: CASSLLGQASSYEQYF. The CDR3 DNA is TGTGCCAGCAGCTTATTAGGACAGGCCTCCTCCTACGAGCAGTACTTC.